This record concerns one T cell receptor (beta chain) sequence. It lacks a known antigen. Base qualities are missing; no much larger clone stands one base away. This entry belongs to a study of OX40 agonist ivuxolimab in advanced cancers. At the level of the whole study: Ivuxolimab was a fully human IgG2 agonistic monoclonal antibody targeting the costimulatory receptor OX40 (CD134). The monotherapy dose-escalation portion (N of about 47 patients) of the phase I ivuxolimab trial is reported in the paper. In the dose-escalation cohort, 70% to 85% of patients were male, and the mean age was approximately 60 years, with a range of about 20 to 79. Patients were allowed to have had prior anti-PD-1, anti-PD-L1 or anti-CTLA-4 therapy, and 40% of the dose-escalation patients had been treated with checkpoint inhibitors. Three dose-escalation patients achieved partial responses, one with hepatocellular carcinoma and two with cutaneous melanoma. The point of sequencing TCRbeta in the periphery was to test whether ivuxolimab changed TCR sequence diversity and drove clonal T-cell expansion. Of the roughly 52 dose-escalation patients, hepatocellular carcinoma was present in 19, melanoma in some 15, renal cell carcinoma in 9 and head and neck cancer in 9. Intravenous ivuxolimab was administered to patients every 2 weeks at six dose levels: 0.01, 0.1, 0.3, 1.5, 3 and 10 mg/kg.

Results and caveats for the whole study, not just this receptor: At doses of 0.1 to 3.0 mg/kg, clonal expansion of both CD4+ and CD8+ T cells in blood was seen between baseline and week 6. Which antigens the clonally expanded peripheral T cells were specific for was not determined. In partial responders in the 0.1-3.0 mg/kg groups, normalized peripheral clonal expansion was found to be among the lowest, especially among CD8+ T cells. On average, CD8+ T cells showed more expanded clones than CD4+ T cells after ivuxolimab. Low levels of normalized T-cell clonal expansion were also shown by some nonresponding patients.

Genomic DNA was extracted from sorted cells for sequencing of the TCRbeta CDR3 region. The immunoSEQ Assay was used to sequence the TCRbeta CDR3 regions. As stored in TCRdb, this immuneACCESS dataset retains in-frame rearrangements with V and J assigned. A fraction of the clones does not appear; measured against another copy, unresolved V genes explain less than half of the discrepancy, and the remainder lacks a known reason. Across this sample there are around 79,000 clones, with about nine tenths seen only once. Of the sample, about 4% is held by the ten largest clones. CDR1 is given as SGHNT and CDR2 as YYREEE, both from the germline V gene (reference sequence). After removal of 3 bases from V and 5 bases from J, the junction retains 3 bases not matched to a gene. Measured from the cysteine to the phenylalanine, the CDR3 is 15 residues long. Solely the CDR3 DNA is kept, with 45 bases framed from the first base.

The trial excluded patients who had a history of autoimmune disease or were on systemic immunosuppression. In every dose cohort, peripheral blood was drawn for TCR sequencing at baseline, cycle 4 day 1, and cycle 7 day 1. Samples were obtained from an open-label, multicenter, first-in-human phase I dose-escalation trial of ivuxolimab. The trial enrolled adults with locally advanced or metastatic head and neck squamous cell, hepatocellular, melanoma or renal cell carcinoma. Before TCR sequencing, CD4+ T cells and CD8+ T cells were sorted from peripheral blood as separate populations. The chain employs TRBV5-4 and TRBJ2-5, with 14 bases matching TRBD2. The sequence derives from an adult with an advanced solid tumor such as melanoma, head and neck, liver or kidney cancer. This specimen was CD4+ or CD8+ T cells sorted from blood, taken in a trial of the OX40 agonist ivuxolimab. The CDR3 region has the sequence CASSYGTSGSETQYF. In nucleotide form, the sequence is TGTGCCAGCAGCTACGGGACTAGCGGGAGTGAGACCCAGTACTTC.